This T cell receptor beta chain originates from a study of T cell responses to AZD1222 COVID-19 vaccine. Background on the study: Second doses were pooled across both intervals (about 4 or about 12 weeks). Notes on the study in general: White British ancestry dominated among donors, who included more females, and clonal diversity was possibly underestimated. The study found vaccine-associated CD4 TCRs spanning spike, dominant at 160-218 and 743-854. Baseline seropositivity occurred in only a handful of AZD1222 recipients.

The germline V gene has CDR1 MDHEN and CDR2 SYDVKM. The CDR3 totals 15 residues. Trimming stripped 7 bases from V and 0 bases from J, with 10 bases between. Remarks on this clone: Its cognate antigen is unknown.

Assay: immunoSEQ multiplex PCR; the TCRdb copy retains only in-frame clones and omits some. The sample lists approximately 140,000 clones, under 95% occurring once. This sequence originates from an adult in good health. The chain couples TRBV28 to TRBJ2-6; the D gene could be TRBD1 or TRBD2 (6 bases each). Sequenced material: peripheral blood, taken on day 0 of AZD1222 vaccination. The CDR3 DNA follows: TGTGCCAGCACCAAGGGGGGCTCTGGGGCCAACGTCCTGACTTTC. This encodes CASTKGGSGANVLTF. Filled out from reference TRBV28 and TRBJ2-6, the complete variable domain reads DVKVTQSSRYLVKRTGEKVFLECVQDMDHENMFWYRQDPGLGLRLIYFSYDVKMKEKGDIPEGYSVSREKKERFSLILESASTNQTSMYLCASTKGGSGANVLTFGAGSRLTVL.